A selection of T cell receptor beta chains follows, all from one sample in a study of early T cells in non-severe SARS-CoV-2 infection. One entry per CDR3 protein, called by TCRdb with MiXCR from the 5' RACE reads. The table shows 25,000 to 30,000 distinct CDR3 sequences, with approximately 4.8% occurring only once. Sequencing was carried out using whole blood. These TCRs come from an adult who was a healthcare worker with PCR-confirmed SARS-CoV-2 infection or an uninfected control (not recorded which). Each CDR3 is given with its conserved first and last residue. D genes are given only for firm matches. Clone size is stated in some rows and not others, as once, few, many or a class when expanded.

V,size,J,D,DNA,CDR3
TRBV30,.,TRBJ2-7,.,TGTGCCTGGAGTGTATCCGGCCATAATTACGAGCAGTACTTC,CAWSVSGHNYEQYF
TRBV12-3/TRBV12-4,many,TRBJ1-5,.,TGTGCCAGCAGTTTGGACACAGGGTCTGGAAATCAGCCCCAGCATTTT,CASSLDTGSGNQPQHF
TRBV5-4,.,TRBJ2-2,.,TGTGCCAGCAGCCCACCGGACCGCACCGGGGAGCTGTTTTTT,CASSPPDRTGELFF
TRBV27,many,TRBJ2-1,.,TGTGCCAGCAGTTTATACCGACAGTACAATGAGCAGTTCTTC,CASSLYRQYNEQFF
TRBV28,many,TRBJ1-2,TRBD1,TGTGCCAGCAGTTTGGGACAGCTCGCTAACTATGGCTACACCTTC,CASSLGQLANYGYTF
TRBV29-1,many,TRBJ2-1,.,TGCAGCGTTGACCAGGGGACCTACAATGAGCAGTTCTTC,CSVDQGTYNEQFF
TRBV25-1,medium-sized,TRBJ2-1,.,TGTGCCAGCAGTGAAAATTCCCTGGGGGACAATGAGCAGTTCTTC,CASSENSLGDNEQFF
TRBV18,many,TRBJ1-1,.,TGTGCCAGCTCACGACAAGATGAAGCTTTCTTT,CASSRQDEAFF
TRBV3-1,few,TRBJ2-4,TRBD2,TGTGCCAGCAGCCAAGGACTAGCGGGGGACATTCAGTACTTC,CASSQGLAGDIQYF
TRBV7-9,many,TRBJ2-3,TRBD2,TGTGCCAGCAGCTTAACGCCTAGCGGTGGCACAGATACGCAGTATTTT,CASSLTPSGGTDTQYF
TRBV7-6,many,TRBJ2-5,.,TGTGCCAGCAGCTTAACGCGCCAAGAGACCCAGTACTTC,CASSLTRQETQYF
TRBV7-2,.,TRBJ2-5,.,TGTGCCAGCAGCCAAGAGGGGGTAGGAGCAGAGACCCAGTACTTC,CASSQEGVGAETQYF
TRBV12-3/TRBV12-4,many,TRBJ2-7,.,TGTGCCAGTTCTGACAGAACCTACGAGCAGTACTTC,CASSDRTYEQYF
TRBV13,many,TRBJ2-2,TRBD1,TGTGCCAGCAGCCCCGACAGGGGGGACGGGGAGCTGTTTTTT,CASSPDRGDGELFF
TRBV5-1,many,TRBJ1-4,.,TGCGCCAGCAGCTCGACAGGAATGGGTGAAAAACTGTTTTTT,CASSSTGMGEKLFF
TRBV12-3/TRBV12-4,medium-sized,TRBJ2-2,TRBD1,TGTGCCAGCACCCATCCGGGACAGGGGGCGACCGGGGAGCTGTTTTTT,CASTHPGQGATGELFF
TRBV5-4,many,TRBJ2-7,TRBD1,TGTGCCAGCAGCTTAACCGGGACAGACTACGAGCAGTACTTC,CASSLTGTDYEQYF
TRBV30,many,TRBJ2-1,TRBD1,TGTGCCTCCTCCCGGGACAGGGGTGGCAATGAGCAGTTCTTC,CASSRDRGGNEQFF
TRBV6-6,many,TRBJ2-3,.,TGTGCCAGCAAGAGGGGGGGAGGCACAGATACGCAGTATTTT,CASKRGGGTDTQYF
TRBV7-8,many,TRBJ1-1,.,TGTGCCAGCAGCTTATTGTCCGGGGGGACTGAAGCTTTCTTT,CASSLLSGGTEAFF
TRBV12-3/TRBV12-4,many,TRBJ2-6,.,TGTGCCAGCATAACGTGGGGGTTTGGGGCCAACGTCCTGACTTTC,CASITWGFGANVLTF
TRBV11-2,many,TRBJ2-1,TRBD2,TGTGCCAGCAGCTTAGAACGACTAGCGGGGGGAAATGAGCAGTTCTTC,CASSLERLAGGNEQFF
TRBV4-1,few,TRBJ2-1,.,TGCGCCAGCAGCCAAGAGGACTACTACAATGAGCAGTTCTTC,CASSQEDYYNEQFF
TRBV3-1,many,TRBJ1-4,TRBD1,TGTGCCAGCAGCCAAGTATTGGACAGGGCTACGGAAAAACTGTTTTTT,CASSQVLDRATEKLFF
TRBV9,many,TRBJ2-3,.,TGTGCCAGCAGCGTAGAGTGGGGGGAAGGTTGGGATACGCAGTATTTT,CASSVEWGEGWDTQYF
TRBV6-1,many,TRBJ2-7,TRBD1,TGTGCCAGCGGACAGGTCTACGAGCAGTACTTC,CASGQVYEQYF
TRBV6-2/TRBV6-3,.,TRBJ1-1,.,TGTGCCAGCAGTTACGACAGCTCCGTCACTGAAGCTTTCTTT,CASSYDSSVTEAFF
TRBV20-1,many,TRBJ2-1,TRBD2,TGCAGTGCTAGAAGCACTAGCGGGGGGGTGGCCTACAATGAGCAGTTCTTC,CSARSTSGGVAYNEQFF
TRBV7-9,.,TRBJ2-5,.,TGTGCCAGCAGCTTAGAGGCAGGGAGAGAGACCCAGTACTTC,CASSLEAGRETQYF
TRBV28,many,TRBJ1-1,.,TGTGCCAGCAGTTTATTATGGCCGGGTATGAACACTGAAGCTTTCTTT,CASSLLWPGMNTEAFF
TRBV11-2,many,TRBJ2-1,.,TGTGCCAGCAGCTTACAATCGGCTGGAAGGGGCGGGCAGTTCTTC,CASSLQSAGRGGQFF
TRBV3-1,many,TRBJ1-1,.,TGTGCCAGCAGCCACGGGCGAACTGAAGCTTTCTTT,CASSHGRTEAFF
TRBV10-1,many,TRBJ2-5,.,TGCGCCAGCAGTGAGTCTGCGCCTGGTCAAGAGACCCAGTACTTC,CASSESAPGQETQYF
TRBV7-9,many,TRBJ2-3,.,TGTGCCAGCAGCTTAGACGAGTTCCCAGATACGCAGTATTTT,CASSLDEFPDTQYF
TRBV7-2,many,TRBJ1-5,.,TGTGCCAGCAGCTTATGGGGGAGTCAGCCCCAGCATTTT,CASSLWGSQPQHF
TRBV7-2,many,TRBJ1-1,TRBD1,TGTGCCAGCAGCTTAGAAGGGGGCAGAACTGAAGCTTTCTTT,CASSLEGGRTEAFF
TRBV11-2,few,TRBJ2-3,.,TGTGCCAGCAGCCTCGACCGCACAGATACGCAGTATTTT,CASSLDRTDTQYF
TRBV29-1,many,TRBJ2-1,TRBD1,TGCAGCGTTGAAACAGGGGACGAGCAGTTCTTC,CSVETGDEQFF
TRBV28,many,TRBJ1-2,.,TGTGCCAGCAGTTTGGGGAGACAGGCTCCCCATGGCTACACCTTC,CASSLGRQAPHGYTF
TRBV20-1,many,TRBJ2-3,.,TGCAGTGCCAGCCTTACAAGATCCACAGATACGCAGTATTTT,CSASLTRSTDTQYF
TRBV12-3/TRBV12-4,many,TRBJ1-6,.,TGTGCCAGCAGACTACAGGGCCCTAATTCACCCCTCCACTTT,CASRLQGPNSPLHF
TRBV7-2,few,TRBJ2-3,.,TGTGCCAGCAGCTTAGGGTCTAGCTCCGCAGATACGCAGTATTTT,CASSLGSSSADTQYF
TRBV28,many,TRBJ1-2,.,TGTGCCAGCCGCGGGGGGGGCTATGGCTACACCTTC,CASRGGGYGYTF
TRBV5-4,many,TRBJ2-3,.,TGTGCCAGCAGCCTCTTCCCCTCTAGACAGAGCACAGATACGCAGTATTTT,CASSLFPSRQSTDTQYF
TRBV18,many,TRBJ2-3,.,TGTGCCAGCTCACCCTACACAGATACGCAGTATTTT,CASSPYTDTQYF
TRBV2,many,TRBJ1-4,TRBD1,TGTGCCAGCAGCGACAGGGGGACTAATGAAAAACTGTTTTTT,CASSDRGTNEKLFF
TRBV4-1,many,TRBJ2-7,TRBD2,TGCGCCAGCGGTACTCTAGCGGGGGAGCGATACGAGCAGTACTTC,CASGTLAGERYEQYF
TRBV14,many,TRBJ2-6,TRBD1,TGTGCCAGCAGCTGGACAGGGACTGGGGCCAACGTCCTGACTTTC,CASSWTGTGANVLTF
TRBV7-2,many,TRBJ1-6,.,TGTGCCAGCAGCCCGACCCATACTAATTCACCCCTCCACTTT,CASSPTHTNSPLHF
TRBV11-2,many,TRBJ2-7,TRBD2,TGTGCCAGCAGCTCCCGGACTAGCGGGGGGTACGAGCAGTACTTC,CASSSRTSGGYEQYF
TRBV3-1,many,TRBJ1-1,.,TGTGCCAGCCGGGGGGGCTCCGAAGCTTTCTTT,CASRGGSEAFF